Listed below are T cell receptor beta chains from one sample, sequenced in a study of blood T cell repertoires in COVID-19. Method: immunoSEQ multiplex PCR; TCRdb's copy keeps in-frame clones and lacks some. Found here are 4,000 or so clones, roughly 90% of them singletons; the top ten hold 5.4%. Sequenced sample: peripheral blood. These TCRs come from a woman between 70 and 85 years old with active COVID-19. The CDR3 runs from the conserved cysteine through the conserved F or W. The order of the fields is V gene, J gene, D gene, clone size, CDR3 protein, CDR3 DNA. A D gene is named only where the DNA matches it firmly. Only part of the rows carry a size: once, few, many, or a class if the clone is expanded.

TRBV27,TRBJ1-2,TRBD1,NA,CASSSRGQGRSYGYTF,TGTGCCAGCAGTTCACGGGGACAGGGACGGAGCTATGGCTACACCTTC
TRBV2,TRBJ2-3,NA,NA,CASSEGLRPMDTQYF,TGTGCCAGCAGTGAGGGACTCCGCCCCATGGATACGCAGTATTTT
TRBV30,TRBJ1-6,NA,NA,CAFGDSSSSYNSPLHF,TGTGCCTTCGGCGACAGCTCGAGCTCCTATAATTCACCCCTCCACTTT
TRBV3-1/TRBV3-2,TRBJ1-1,NA,NA,CASSQARGTEAFF,TGTGCCAGCAGCCAAGCCAGGGGCACTGAAGCTTTCTTT
TRBV10-2,TRBJ2-5,NA,once,CASSQKETQYF,TGCGCCAGCAGTCAAAAAGAGACCCAGTACTTC
TRBV25-1,TRBJ2-7,TRBD1,few,CASSERDRGNEQYF,TGTGCCAGCAGTGAACGGGACAGGGGGAACGAGCAGTACTTC
TRBV5-6,TRBJ2-5,NA,NA,CASSFMRPNAETQYF,TGTGCCAGCAGCTTCATGCGTCCTAACGCAGAGACCCAGTACTTC
TRBV24-1,TRBJ2-5,NA,NA,CATSEDMGGLVVETQYF,TGTGCCACCAGTGAGGACATGGGGGGTCTCGTCGTAGAGACCCAGTACTTC
TRBV4-1,TRBJ1-1,NA,NA,CASSQDRTVNTEAFF,TGCGCCAGCAGCCAAGATAGGACAGTGAACACTGAAGCTTTCTTT
TRBV18,TRBJ1-2,NA,once,CASSPRSGPGNYGYTF,TGTGCCAGCTCACCACGGTCAGGGCCTGGTAACTATGGCTACACCTTC
TRBV5-1,TRBJ2-7,TRBD1,NA,CASSLVGTRQGGEQYF,TGCGCCAGCAGCTTGGTCGGGACCCGACAGGGGGGCGAGCAGTACTTC
TRBV3-1/TRBV3-2,TRBJ1-5,NA,NA,CASSQVASNQPQHF,TGTGCCAGCAGCCAAGTTGCGAGCAATCAGCCCCAGCATTTT
TRBV15,TRBJ2-7,NA,NA,CATSREGASYEQYF,TGTGCCACCAGCAGAGAGGGGGCCTCCTACGAGCAGTACTTC
TRBV7-9,TRBJ2-5,NA,NA,CASSDRGPRETQYF,TGTGCCAGCAGCGACCGTGGGCCTCGAGAGACCCAGTACTTC
TRBV19,TRBJ1-6,NA,NA,CASSIDSGVGSPLHF,TGTGCCAGTAGTATAGATTCCGGGGTCGGATCACCCCTCCACTTT
TRBV30,TRBJ1-3,TRBD1,NA,CAWNRDSFLSGNTIYF,TGTGCCTGGAACCGGGACAGCTTTCTCTCTGGAAACACCATATATTTT
TRBV5-1,TRBJ2-2,NA,NA,CASSLASSSGTGELFF,TGCGCCAGCAGCTTGGCCTCTAGCTCGGGCACCGGGGAGCTGTTTTTT
TRBV4-1,TRBJ2-5,NA,NA,CASRFTTSRGKTQYF,TGCGCCAGCAGGTTTACTACCTCAAGAGGGAAGACCCAGTACTTC
TRBV4-1,TRBJ2-7,TRBD1,NA,CASSQVAGGIYEQYF,TGCGCCAGCAGCCAAGTGGCAGGGGGCATCTACGAGCAGTACTTC
TRBV2,TRBJ2-2,TRBD1,NA,CASSEFGTANTGELFF,TGTGCCAGCAGTGAATTTGGGACAGCGAACACCGGGGAGCTGTTTTTT
TRBV18,TRBJ2-3,TRBD1,NA,CASSPGTGVGDTQYF,TGTGCCAGCTCACCCGGGACAGGGGTGGGAGATACGCAGTATTTT
TRBV5-6,TRBJ1-4,TRBD1,NA,CASTDRANEKLFF,TGTGCCAGCACGGACAGGGCTAATGAAAAACTGTTTTTT
TRBV7-8,TRBJ1-2,TRBD1,NA,CASSKYRAGQGVFYGYTF,TGTGCCAGCAGCAAATACCGCGCCGGACAGGGCGTTTTTTATGGCTACACCTTC
TRBV9,TRBJ2-1,NA,NA,CASSVDAGFYNEQFF,TGTGCCAGCAGCGTTGATGCGGGGTTTTACAATGAGCAGTTCTTC
TRBV9,TRBJ1-2,NA,NA,CASSVEHADYYGYTF,TGTGCCAGCAGCGTAGAACATGCGGACTACTATGGCTACACCTTC
TRBV11-3,TRBJ2-1,TRBD1,NA,CASSSDRGVEQFF,TGTGCCAGCAGCTCCGACAGGGGGGTTGAGCAGTTCTTC
TRBV5-1,TRBJ2-7,TRBD1,NA,CASSLRQGAGEQYF,TGCGCCAGCAGCTTGCGGCAGGGGGCTGGCGAGCAGTACTTC
TRBV7-9,TRBJ2-7,NA,once,CASSSQGLYEQYF,TGTGCCAGCAGCTCACAGGGCCTCTACGAGCAGTACTTC
TRBV11-2,TRBJ1-6,NA,NA,CASSFYRVSYNSPLHF,TGTGCCAGCAGCTTCTACAGGGTCTCCTATAATTCACCCCTCCACTTT
TRBV5-1,TRBJ2-5,TRBD1,NA,CASSLEGQDQETQYF,TGCGCCAGCAGCTTGGAGGGACAGGACCAAGAGACCCAGTACTTC
TRBV9,TRBJ1-5,NA,few,CASSVGPGGSNQPQHF,TGTGCCAGCAGCGTAGGGCCAGGAGGTAGCAATCAGCCCCAGCATTTT
TRBV3-1/TRBV3-2,TRBJ1-1,NA,NA,CASSQDQYMNTEAFF,TGTGCCAGCAGCCAAGATCAGTATATGAACACTGAAGCTTTCTTT
TRBV6-1,TRBJ2-7,NA,once,CASSEKGRFAYEQYF,TGTGCCAGCAGTGAGAAGGGGAGGTTTGCCTACGAGCAGTACTTC
TRBV4-1,TRBJ2-1,NA,few,CASSQIRLVRSYNEQFF,TGCGCCAGCAGCCAAATCAGACTAGTTCGCTCCTACAATGAGCAGTTCTTC